This TCR beta chain emerged from a study of CD8+ T cells in alopecia areata. Investigators isolated RNA and reverse transcribed it into cDNA to act as the sequencing template. Sequenced by immunoSEQ multiplex PCR; TCRdb stores in-frame clones only, minus some. The table lists 20,000 to 30,000 clones, about 50% of them singletons. The CDR3 totals 19 residues. Trimming shortened V by 1 base and J by 3 bases, and 22 bases separated the two germline ends. The sample taken for sequencing was NKG2D-high CD8+ T cells sorted from blood. The TCR comes from a human donor with alopecia areata. The chain is built from TRBV23-1 and TRBJ1-3; weak D call: TRBD1 (6 bases). TRBV23-1 is an open reading frame, and its role is uncertain. The CDR3 loop reads CASSQWALLQGLVGNTIYF. CDR3 coding DNA: TGCGCCAGCAGTCAATGGGCCTTATTACAGGGACTTGTTGGAAACACCATATATTTT.